A selection of T cell receptor beta chains follows, all from one sample in a study of shared clonotypes between healthy human individuals. The assay was immunoSEQ multiplex PCR, and TCRdb's table has in-frame clones only and misses some. Among around 610,000 clones listed, 95% to 96% were seen once. Sequenced sample: naive CD8+ T cells sorted from blood. The receptors originated from a woman aged 25 to 39 in good health. The CDR3 runs from the conserved cysteine through the conserved F or W. Each record gives: J gene, clone size, V gene, D gene, CDR3 DNA, CDR3 protein. D genes are given only for firm matches. Rows may omit the clone size; those that give it use once, few, many or a size class.

TRBJ1-5 | NA | TRBV28 | TRBD1 | TGTGCCAGCAGTTTAAAGTCCAGGGGGCTACAGCAGCCCCAGCATTTT | CASSLKSRGLQQPQHF
TRBJ2-3 | NA | TRBV27 | NA | TGTGCCAGCAGTTTATTTTACCAAGGAGTCGCAGATACGCAGTATTTT | CASSLFYQGVADTQYF
TRBJ1-2 | NA | TRBV5-6 | NA | TGTGCCAGCATCCCGGTCAGAAAGTTCTATGGCTACACCTTC | CASIPVRKFYGYTF
TRBJ1-1 | NA | TRBV27 | NA | TGTGCCAGCAGTGTGGGGTCGATGAACACTGAAGCTTTCTTT | CASSVGSMNTEAFF
TRBJ2-7 | NA | TRBV13 | NA | TGTGCCAGCAGCTTAGAAGGGCCACCCTACGAGCAGTACTTC | CASSLEGPPYEQYF
TRBJ2-2 | NA | TRBV7-6 | TRBD2 | TGTGCCAGCAGCTTACGTAGCGGGAGCGGTAACACCGGGGAGCTGTTTTTT | CASSLRSGSGNTGELFF
TRBJ2-3 | NA | TRBV7-5 | NA | TGTGTCAGAAGCTTAGATAGGAGCGGGGGGGTCACAGATACGCAGTATTTT | CVRSLDRSGGVTDTQYF
TRBJ2-7 | NA | TRBV4-1 | NA | TGCGCCAGCAGCCAACATCCAGGGACGGGGACCTACGAGCAGTACTTC | CASSQHPGTGTYEQYF
TRBJ2-1 | once | TRBV11-3 | TRBD2 | TGTGCCAGCAGCCCCCGGACTAGCTCCTACAATGAGCAGTTCTTC | CASSPRTSSYNEQFF
TRBJ1-1 | NA | TRBV6-5 | NA | TGTGCCAGCAGTTACTCGTACGGGAACACTGAAGCTTTCTTT | CASSYSYGNTEAFF
TRBJ2-3 | few | TRBV27 | NA | TGTGCCAGCAGTTTGGGGGATACGCAGTATTTT | CASSLGDTQYF
TRBJ1-1 | NA | TRBV6-5 | TRBD1 | TGTGCCAGCAGTTACTCGGGACAGGGGATAAACACTGAAGCTTTCTTT | CASSYSGQGINTEAFF